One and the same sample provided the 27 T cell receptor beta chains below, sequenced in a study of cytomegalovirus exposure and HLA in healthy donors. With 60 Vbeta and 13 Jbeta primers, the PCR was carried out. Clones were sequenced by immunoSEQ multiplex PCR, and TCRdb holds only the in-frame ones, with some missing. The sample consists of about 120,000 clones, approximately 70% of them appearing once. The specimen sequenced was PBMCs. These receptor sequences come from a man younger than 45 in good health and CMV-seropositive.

CDR3 region: CAISSSGRALGKDTQYF. CDR3 DNA: TGTGCCATCAGTTCTAGCGGGAGGGCCCTCGGAAAAGATACGCAGTATTTT. The chain uses TRBV10-3 and TRBJ2-3; 12 bases are a match to TRBD2. Looked up from germline, CDR1 is ENHRY and CDR2 is SYGVKD. The CDR3 sequence is 17 residues long. The junction had 11 bases not matched to a gene; V was cut back by 5 bases and J by 5 bases.

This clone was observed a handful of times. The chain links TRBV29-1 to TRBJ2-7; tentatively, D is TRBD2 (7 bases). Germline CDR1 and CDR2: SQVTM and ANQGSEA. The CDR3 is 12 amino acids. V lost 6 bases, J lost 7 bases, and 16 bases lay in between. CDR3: CSVGLGGREQYF. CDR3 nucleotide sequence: TGCAGCGTCGGGCTGGGGGGGCGGGAGCAGTACTTC.

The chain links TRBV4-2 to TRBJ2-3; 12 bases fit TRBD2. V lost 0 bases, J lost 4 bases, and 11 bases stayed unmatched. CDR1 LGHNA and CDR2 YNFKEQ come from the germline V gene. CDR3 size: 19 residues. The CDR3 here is CASSQDRGLAGGFADTQYF. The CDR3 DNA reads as TGTGCCAGCAGCCAAGACCGTGGGCTAGCGGGGGGGTTTGCAGATACGCAGTATTTT.

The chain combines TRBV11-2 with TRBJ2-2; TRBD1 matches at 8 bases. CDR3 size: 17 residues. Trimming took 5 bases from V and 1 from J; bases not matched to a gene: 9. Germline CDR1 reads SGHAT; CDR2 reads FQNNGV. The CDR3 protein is CASSPSTGVLNTGELFF. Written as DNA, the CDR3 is TGTGCCAGCAGCCCCTCGACAGGGGTCTTGAACACCGGGGAGCTGTTTTTT.

The chain's CDR3 is CASSQASRTGGQPQHF. The CDR3 region has the DNA TGCGCCAGCAGCCAAGCTTCCCGAACAGGGGGCCAGCCCCAGCATTTT. This sequence joins TRBV4-1 and TRBJ1-5; 9 bases are shared with TRBD1. CDR3 size: 16 residues. Germline V gene lookup returns CDR1 MGHRA and CDR2 YSYEKL. With 1 base clipped from V and 7 bases from J, the junction kept 8 bases outside the gene matches.

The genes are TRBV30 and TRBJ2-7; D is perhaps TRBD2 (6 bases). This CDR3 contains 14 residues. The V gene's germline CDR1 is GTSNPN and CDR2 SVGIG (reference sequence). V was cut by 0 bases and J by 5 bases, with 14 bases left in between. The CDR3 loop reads CAWSVLGGVDEQYF. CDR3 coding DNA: TGTGCCTGGAGTGTACTCGGGGGAGTTGACGAGCAGTACTTC.

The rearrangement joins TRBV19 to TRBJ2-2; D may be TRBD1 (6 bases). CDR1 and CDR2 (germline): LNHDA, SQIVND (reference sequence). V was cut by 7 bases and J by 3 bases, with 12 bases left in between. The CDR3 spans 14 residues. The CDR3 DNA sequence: TGTGCCAGTACCCGAGGACAGCACACCGGGGAGCTGTTTTTT. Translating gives CASTRGQHTGELFF.

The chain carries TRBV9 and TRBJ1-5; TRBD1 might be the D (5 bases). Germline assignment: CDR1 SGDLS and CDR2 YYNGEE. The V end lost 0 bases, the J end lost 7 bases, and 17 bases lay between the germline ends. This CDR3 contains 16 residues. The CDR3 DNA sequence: TGTGCCAGCAGCGTAGGAGACGGGGGGTTCCGACAGCCCCAGCATTTT. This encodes CASSVGDGGFRQPQHF.

Here the CDR3 DNA reads TGTGCCATCAGCGAAGGACAGGGGGCCTCCTACGAGCAGTACTTC. Encoded protein: CAISEGQGASYEQYF. The chain couples TRBV10-3 to TRBJ2-7; 11 nucleotides match TRBD1. This CDR3 comprises 15 residues. Germline CDR1 ENHRY, CDR2 SYGVKD. The V gene end was trimmed by 6 bases and the J gene end by 0 bases; junction bases not matched to a gene: 4.

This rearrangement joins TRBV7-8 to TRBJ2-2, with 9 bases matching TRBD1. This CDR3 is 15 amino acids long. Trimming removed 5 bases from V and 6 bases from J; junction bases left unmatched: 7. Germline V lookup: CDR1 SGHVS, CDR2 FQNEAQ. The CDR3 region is CASSRDRVGPGELFF. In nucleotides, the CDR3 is TGTGCCAGCAGCCGGGACAGGGTTGGTCCCGGGGAGCTGTTTTTT.

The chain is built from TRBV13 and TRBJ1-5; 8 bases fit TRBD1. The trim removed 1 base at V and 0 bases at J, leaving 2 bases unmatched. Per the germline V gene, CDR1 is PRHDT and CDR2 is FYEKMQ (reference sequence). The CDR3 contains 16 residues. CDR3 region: CASSLEDRVSNQPQHF. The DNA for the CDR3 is TGTGCCAGCAGCTTAGAGGACAGGGTTAGCAATCAGCCCCAGCATTTT.

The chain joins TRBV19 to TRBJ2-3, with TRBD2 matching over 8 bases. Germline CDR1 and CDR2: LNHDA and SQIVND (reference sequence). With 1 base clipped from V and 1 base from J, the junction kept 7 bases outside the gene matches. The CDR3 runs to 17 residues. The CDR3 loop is CASSIGGGRLGTDTQYF. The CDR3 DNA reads TGTGCCAGTAGTATAGGGGGCGGGAGGTTGGGCACAGATACGCAGTATTTT.

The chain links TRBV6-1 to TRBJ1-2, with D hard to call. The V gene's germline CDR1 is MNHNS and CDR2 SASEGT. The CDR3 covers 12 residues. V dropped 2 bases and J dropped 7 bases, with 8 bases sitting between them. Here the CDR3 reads CASSERRGGYTF. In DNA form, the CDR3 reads TGTGCCAGCAGTGAACGCCGCGGTGGCTACACCTTC.

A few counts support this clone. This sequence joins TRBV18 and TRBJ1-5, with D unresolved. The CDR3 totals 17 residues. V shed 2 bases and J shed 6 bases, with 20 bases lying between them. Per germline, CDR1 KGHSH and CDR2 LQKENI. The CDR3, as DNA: TGTGCCAGCTCACCATTACCCTCGGAGGCCAGAGGTCAGCCCCAGCATTTT. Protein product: CASSPLPSEARGQPQHF. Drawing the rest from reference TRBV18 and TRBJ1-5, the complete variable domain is NAGVMQNPRHLVRRRGQEARLRCSPMKGHSHVYWYRQLPEEGLKFMVYLQKENIIDESGMPKERFSAEFPKEGPSILRIQQVVRGDSAAYFCASSPLPSEARGQPQHFGDGTRLSIL.

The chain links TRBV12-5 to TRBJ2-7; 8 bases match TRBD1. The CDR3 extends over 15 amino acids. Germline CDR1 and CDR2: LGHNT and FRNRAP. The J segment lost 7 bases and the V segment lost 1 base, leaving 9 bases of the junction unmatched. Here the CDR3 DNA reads TGTGCTAGTGGTTTGGGGAGACAGGGGTTGGGTGAGCAGTACTTC. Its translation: CASGLGRQGLGEQYF.

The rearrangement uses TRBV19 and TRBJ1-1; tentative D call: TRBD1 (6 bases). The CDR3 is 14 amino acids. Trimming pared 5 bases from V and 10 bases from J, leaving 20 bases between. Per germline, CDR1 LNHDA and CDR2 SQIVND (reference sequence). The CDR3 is CASSPQGPAEGAFF. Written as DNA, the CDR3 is TGTGCCAGTAGTCCCCAGGGGCCCGCAGAAGGAGCTTTCTTT.

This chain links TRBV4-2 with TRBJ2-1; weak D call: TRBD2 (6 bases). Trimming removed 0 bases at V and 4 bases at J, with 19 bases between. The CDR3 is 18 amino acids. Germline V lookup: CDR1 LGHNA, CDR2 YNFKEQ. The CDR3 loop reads CASSQDHLGGALYNEQFF. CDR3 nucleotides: TGTGCCAGCAGCCAAGATCACTTGGGCGGGGCGTTATACAATGAGCAGTTCTTC.

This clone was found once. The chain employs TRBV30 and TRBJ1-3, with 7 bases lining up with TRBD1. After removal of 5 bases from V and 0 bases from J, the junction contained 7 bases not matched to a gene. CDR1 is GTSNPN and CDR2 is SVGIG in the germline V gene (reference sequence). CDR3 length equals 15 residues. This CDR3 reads CAWSIPGGSGNTIYF. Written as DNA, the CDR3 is TGTGCCTGGTCTATACCAGGGGGCTCTGGAAACACCATATATTTT.

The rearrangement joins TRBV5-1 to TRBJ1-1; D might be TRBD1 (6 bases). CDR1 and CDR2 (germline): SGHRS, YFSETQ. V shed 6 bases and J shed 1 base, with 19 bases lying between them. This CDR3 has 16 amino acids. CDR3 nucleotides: TGCGCCAGCAAGGTTACCGGGGGGGGGCCGAACACTGAAGCTTTCTTT. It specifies CASKVTGGGPNTEAFF.

CDR3 loop: CAISAILGSTGIPEKLFF. The CDR3 nucleotides are TGTGCCATCAGTGCTATCTTGGGTTCTACAGGGATCCCAGAAAAACTGTTTTTT. The chain has TRBV10-3 and TRBJ1-4; D is possibly TRBD1 (6 bases). V lost 4 bases to trimming and J lost 8 bases, with 26 bases between them. Germline-derived CDR1 and CDR2 are ENHRY and SYGVKD. This CDR3 comprises 18 residues.

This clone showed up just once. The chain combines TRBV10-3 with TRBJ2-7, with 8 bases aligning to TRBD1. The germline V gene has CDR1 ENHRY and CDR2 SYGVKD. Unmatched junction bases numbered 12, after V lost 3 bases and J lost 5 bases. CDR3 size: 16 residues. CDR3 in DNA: TGTGCCATCAGTGAAGGACAGGGCCCTCTAAGGGACGAGCAGTACTTC. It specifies CAISEGQGPLRDEQYF.

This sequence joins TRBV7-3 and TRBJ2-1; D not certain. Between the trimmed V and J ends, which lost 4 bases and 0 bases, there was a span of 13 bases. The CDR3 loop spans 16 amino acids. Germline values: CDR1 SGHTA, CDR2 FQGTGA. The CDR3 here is CASSSGVLSSYNEQFF. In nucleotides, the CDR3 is TGTGCCAGCAGCTCTGGTGTGCTTAGCTCCTACAATGAGCAGTTCTTC.

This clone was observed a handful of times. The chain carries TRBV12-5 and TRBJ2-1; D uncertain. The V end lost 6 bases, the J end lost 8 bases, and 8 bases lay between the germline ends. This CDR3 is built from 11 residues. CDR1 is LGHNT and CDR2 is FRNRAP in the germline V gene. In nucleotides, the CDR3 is TGTGCTAGTGGCCTCCGGGATGAGCAGTTCTTC. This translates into CASGLRDEQFF. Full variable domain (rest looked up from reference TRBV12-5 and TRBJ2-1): DARVTQTPRHKVTEMGQEVTMRCQPILGHNTVFWYRQTMMQGLELLAYFRNRAPLDDSGMPKDRFSAEMPDATLATLKIQPSEPRDSAVYFCASGLRDEQFFGPGTRLTVL.

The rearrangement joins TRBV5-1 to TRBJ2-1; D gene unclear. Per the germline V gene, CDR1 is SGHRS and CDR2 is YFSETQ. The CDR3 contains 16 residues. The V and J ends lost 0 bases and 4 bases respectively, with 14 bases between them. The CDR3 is CASSLGGRALYNEQFF. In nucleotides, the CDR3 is TGCGCCAGCAGCTTGGGAGGCCGCGCCCTATACAATGAGCAGTTCTTC.

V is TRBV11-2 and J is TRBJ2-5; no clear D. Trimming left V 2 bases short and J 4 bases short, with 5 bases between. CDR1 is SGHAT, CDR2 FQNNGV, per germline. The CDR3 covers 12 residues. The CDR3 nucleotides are TGTGCCAGCAGCTTAAACGGAGAGACCCAGTACTTC. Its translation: CASSLNGETQYF.

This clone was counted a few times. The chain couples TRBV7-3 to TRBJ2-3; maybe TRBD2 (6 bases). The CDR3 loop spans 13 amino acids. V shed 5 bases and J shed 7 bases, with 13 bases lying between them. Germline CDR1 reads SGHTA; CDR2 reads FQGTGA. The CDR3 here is CASSLNSGNTQYF. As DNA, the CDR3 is TGTGCCAGCAGCCTGAATAGCGGAAATACGCAGTATTTT.

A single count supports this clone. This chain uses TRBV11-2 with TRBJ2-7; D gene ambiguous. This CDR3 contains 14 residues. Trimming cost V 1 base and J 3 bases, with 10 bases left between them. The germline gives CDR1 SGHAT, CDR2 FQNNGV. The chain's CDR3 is CASSLGLQFYEQYF. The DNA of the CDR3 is TGTGCCAGCAGCTTAGGACTCCAATTCTACGAGCAGTACTTC.